Listed here are 2 T cell receptor beta chains from one sample, sequenced in a study of OX40 agonist ivuxolimab in advanced cancers. Clones were sequenced by immunoSEQ multiplex PCR, and TCRdb holds only the in-frame ones, with some missing. Here the sample spans about 90,000 clones, roughly 85% being singletons. Sample: CD4+ or CD8+ T cells sorted from blood, taken in a trial of the OX40 agonist ivuxolimab. The origin of the receptors is an adult with an advanced solid tumor such as melanoma, head and neck, liver or kidney cancer.

The chain couples TRBV14 to TRBJ2-1; D gene unclear. In germline, CDR1 is SGHDN, CDR2 FVKESK. Trimming took 1 base from V and 5 from J, leaving 9 bases between them. CDR3 length equals 14 residues. CDR3 in amino acids: CASSQVVRHNEQFF. Here the CDR3 DNA reads TGTGCCAGCAGCCAAGTTGTCCGACACAATGAGCAGTTCTTC.

The chain uses TRBV4-1 and TRBJ2-2, with D possibly being TRBD1 (6 bases). The CDR3 runs to 17 residues. With 0 bases removed from V and 4 bases from J, the gap between germline ends came to 15 bases. Germline-derived CDR1 and CDR2 are MGHRA and YSYEKL. The CDR3 DNA reads TGCGCCAGCAGCCAAGATCGATTCTCAGGGGTCACCGGGGAGCTGTTTTTT. Protein: CASSQDRFSGVTGELFF.